The rows below give T cell receptor beta chains drawn from one sample of a study of regulatory T cells in long-lasting Graves disease. TCRdb reprocessed the multiplex PCR reads via MiXCR and lists one record per CDR3 protein. In the table there are 510,000 or so distinct CDR3 sequences, 12% of which are singletons. The same data also contributed to another study, on T cells in Graves' hyperthyroidism and ophthalmopathy.

The source was peripheral blood mononuclear cells (PBMCs), collected at new diagnosis, from a patient treated with antithyroid drugs. These receptors all stem from a woman under 40 with Graves disease. Each CDR3 is given with its conserved first and last residue. Fields, in order: D gene, clone size, V gene, J gene, CDR3 DNA, CDR3 protein. D genes are given only for firm matches. Clone size is given for some rows only: seen once, a few or many times, or a class if the clone is expanded.

>.|many|TRBV6-1|TRBJ1-1
TGTGCCAGCAGGACGTGGGAATCGGCGGTCACTGAAGCTTTCTTT
CASRTWESAVTEAFF
>.|many|TRBV20-1|TRBJ1-4
TGCAGTGCTAGTTATATCCGGGACAACCCTAATGAAAAACTGTTTTTT
CSASYIRDNPNEKLFF
>.|many|TRBV7-2|TRBJ1-5
TGTGCCAGCAGCTTAAGGTGGGGGGATAGCAATCAGCCCCAGCATTTT
CASSLRWGDSNQPQHF
>TRBD2|many|TRBV28|TRBJ2-3
TGTGCCAGCAGTTTAGTTTCGACTAGCGGGGTACGTGATACGCAGTATTTT
CASSLVSTSGVRDTQYF
>.|many|TRBV20-1|TRBJ2-1
TGCAGTGCTCGACAGTCCCATGAGCAGTTCTTC
CSARQSHEQFF
>TRBD2|many|TRBV29-1|TRBJ2-3
TGCAGCGTTGTCTTATCAGGACTAGCGGGCTTTCGAGATACGCAGTATTTT
CSVVLSGLAGFRDTQYF
>.|many|TRBV28|TRBJ1-6
TGTGCCAGCAGACTTCAGAGGGGTTCACCCCTCCACTTT
CASRLQRGSPLHF
>.|many|TRBV20-1|TRBJ2-2
TGCAGTGCGCGCAGGGGGGGCGCGAACACCGGGGAGCTGTTTTTT
CSARRGGANTGELFF
>TRBD2|many|TRBV9|TRBJ2-1
TGTGCCAGCAGCGCCCCGAGTGGGAGGGTAGTCAATGAGCAGTTCTTC
CASSAPSGRVVNEQFF
>.|many|TRBV6-5|TRBJ1-2
TGTGCCAGCAGTTTTACCCCGCGGCCAGGAGGCCTCTATGGCTACACCTTC
CASSFTPRPGGLYGYTF
>.|many|TRBV28|TRBJ2-7
TGTGCCAGCAACGAGGGGGGGGCAAGAAGCTACGAGCAGTACTTC
CASNEGGARSYEQYF
>.|many|TRBV2|TRBJ1-5
TGTGCCAGCAGTGGCAGGGTACAGGGAGGGAATAATCAGCCCCAGCATTTT
CASSGRVQGGNNQPQHF
>TRBD2|many|TRBV2|TRBJ2-4
TGTGCCAGCAGTGCTAGCGGGAGTACCAAAAACATTCAGTACTTC
CASSASGSTKNIQYF
>.|.|TRBV4-1|TRBJ2-1
TGCGCCAGCAGCCAAGATGGGCGGAATGTGGATGAGCAGTTCTTC
CASSQDGRNVDEQFF
>.|many|TRBV28|TRBJ1-2
TGTGCCAGCAGTTTAGGTACGGCAGCTTCTTATGGCTACACCTTC
CASSLGTAASYGYTF
>.|many|TRBV2|TRBJ2-7
TGTGCCAGCGTACGGCAGTCGTACGAGCAGTACTTC
CASVRQSYEQYF
>.|many|TRBV3-1|TRBJ2-7
TGTGCCAGCGGCGGACAGCGAGGCGAGCAGTACTTC
CASGGQRGEQYF
>.|many|TRBV13|TRBJ2-7
TGTGCCAGCAGCTTAGGAGTCTGGGGGACACCCCCCCACGAGCAGTACTTC
CASSLGVWGTPPHEQYF
>.|few|TRBV6-1|TRBJ1-5
TGTGCCAGCAGTGACCTGACAGGTTCGGTTAAACAGCCCCAGCATTTT
CASSDLTGSVKQPQHF
>TRBD1|.|TRBV28|TRBJ2-1
TGTGCCAGCAGTGGGACAGGTTGGACCAATGAGCAGTTCTTC
CASSGTGWTNEQFF
>TRBD2|many|TRBV28|TRBJ2-1
TGTGCCAGCAGTTTATGGGTGGTGACTAGCGGAGTCAATGAGCAGTTCTTC
CASSLWVVTSGVNEQFF
>.|few|TRBV18|TRBJ1-1
TGTGCCAGCTCACGACCGCCGGACAGAGAAGCTTTCTTT
CASSRPPDREAFF
>TRBD2|many|TRBV4-1|TRBJ2-3
TGCGCCAGCAGCCAAGCGAGCCTAGCGGGAAAGGATACGCAGTATTTT
CASSQASLAGKDTQYF
>TRBD1|.|TRBV19|TRBJ1-2
TGTGCCAGTAGTATAACGACAGGGAGTAACTATGGCTACACTTTC
CASSITTGSNYGYTF
>TRBD2|many|TRBV9|TRBJ2-7
TGTGCCAGCAGCGTAGAGGCGGGAGGGCCAACCTACGAGCAGTACTTC
CASSVEAGGPTYEQYF
>.|few|TRBV25-1|TRBJ1-1
TGTGCCAGCAGTGACCCCACAGGGAGGGCTGAAGCTTTCTTT
CASSDPTGRAEAFF